The rows below give T cell receptor beta chains drawn from one sample of a study of control samples from healthy donors and cancer patients. Clones were sequenced by immunoSEQ multiplex PCR, and TCRdb holds only the in-frame ones, with some missing. The table lists fewer than 200,000 clones, over 85% of them singletons. Sequencing used blood. These receptor sequences come from a man younger than 40 in good health. Both conserved end residues are part of each CDR3. D genes are given only for firm matches. Not every row has a clone size; where given, it reads once, few, many or a size class.

J gene: TRBJ2-2; V gene: TRBV7-9; D gene: NA; clone size: once; CDR3 DNA: TGTGCCAGCAGCCATAAGGGAGGGGGACACAGCACCGGGGAGCTGTTTTTT; CDR3 protein: CASSHKGGGHSTGELFF
J gene: TRBJ2-7; V gene: TRBV12-3/TRBV12-4; D gene: NA; clone size: NA; CDR3 DNA: TGTGCCAGCAGAGAACAGGGTAACTACGAGCAGTACTTC; CDR3 protein: CASREQGNYEQYF
J gene: TRBJ1-5; V gene: TRBV30; D gene: NA; clone size: NA; CDR3 DNA: TGTGCCTGGAGCGCAATACAGAGTAATCAGCCCCAGCATTTT; CDR3 protein: CAWSAIQSNQPQHF
J gene: TRBJ2-5; V gene: TRBV2; D gene: NA; clone size: NA; CDR3 DNA: TGTGCCAGCAGGTGGGAGGCCAGGGTGCCTCGGGAGACCCAGTACTTC; CDR3 protein: CASRWEARVPRETQYF
J gene: TRBJ2-7; V gene: TRBV9; D gene: NA; clone size: once; CDR3 DNA: TGTGCCAGCAGCGTAGCTAGGGACTCCCATCGGTACGAGCAGTACTTC; CDR3 protein: CASSVARDSHRYEQYF
J gene: TRBJ1-2; V gene: TRBV3-1/TRBV3-2; D gene: NA; clone size: NA; CDR3 DNA: TGTGCCAGCAGCCAAGTGAATGGCTACACCTTC; CDR3 protein: CASSQVNGYTF
J gene: TRBJ1-6; V gene: TRBV10-3; D gene: NA; clone size: NA; CDR3 DNA: TGTGCCATCAGTGAGTTTGGGGGTCGAAATAATTCACCCCTCCACTTT; CDR3 protein: CAISEFGGRNNSPLHF
J gene: TRBJ2-3; V gene: TRBV2; D gene: TRBD2; clone size: NA; CDR3 DNA: TGTGCCAGCATGCCCAAAGCGGGGCCCACAGATACGCAGTATTTT; CDR3 protein: CASMPKAGPTDTQYF
J gene: TRBJ2-3; V gene: TRBV5-1; D gene: TRBD1; clone size: NA; CDR3 DNA: TGCGCCAGCAGCAAGACAGGGAGTGGCACAGATACGCAGTATTTT; CDR3 protein: CASSKTGSGTDTQYF
J gene: TRBJ1-1; V gene: TRBV30; D gene: TRBD1; clone size: few; CDR3 DNA: TGTGCCTGGAATCGACAGGGTAGTACTGAAGCTTTCTTT; CDR3 protein: CAWNRQGSTEAFF
J gene: TRBJ1-2; V gene: TRBV20-1; D gene: NA; clone size: once; CDR3 DNA: TGCAGTGCTAGTAAATGGACCGCCACCTTCGGTGGCTACACCTTC; CDR3 protein: CSASKWTATFGGYTF
J gene: TRBJ1-2; V gene: TRBV4-2; D gene: NA; clone size: NA; CDR3 DNA: TGTGCCAGCAGCCAAGAGGGGGGCGGCTACACCTTC; CDR3 protein: CASSQEGGGYTF
J gene: TRBJ2-5; V gene: TRBV9; D gene: TRBD2; clone size: once; CDR3 DNA: TGTGCCAGCAGCTCAGGGACTACGCCTCAAGAGACCCAGTACTTC; CDR3 protein: CASSSGTTPQETQYF
J gene: TRBJ1-6; V gene: TRBV30; D gene: NA; clone size: NA; CDR3 DNA: TGTGCCTGGAGTCCCTCTGGGAACTCATATAATTCACCCCTCCACTTT; CDR3 protein: CAWSPSGNSYNSPLHF
J gene: TRBJ1-5; V gene: TRBV19; D gene: NA; clone size: few; CDR3 DNA: TGTGCCAGTAGTTCGAGTGGGCTTGAGCCCCAGCATTTT; CDR3 protein: CASSSSGLEPQHF
J gene: TRBJ1-2; V gene: TRBV5-4; D gene: TRBD1; clone size: few; CDR3 DNA: TGTGCCAGCAGGGACAGGGGCTCTAGTTTTGGCTACACCTTC; CDR3 protein: CASRDRGSSFGYTF
J gene: TRBJ2-3; V gene: TRBV27; D gene: TRBD2; clone size: NA; CDR3 DNA: TGTGCCAGCAGTTTCTGGACAACGGGGGGACCAGATACGCAGTATTTT; CDR3 protein: CASSFWTTGGPDTQYF
J gene: TRBJ2-3; V gene: TRBV19; D gene: TRBD2; clone size: NA; CDR3 DNA: TGTGCCAGTAGTATAGCAGCGGGGCCTACAGATACGCAGTATTTT; CDR3 protein: CASSIAAGPTDTQYF
J gene: TRBJ2-1; V gene: TRBV4-1; D gene: TRBD2; clone size: NA; CDR3 DNA: TGCGCCAGCAGCCAGACCGGAAAGCTAGCGGGAGGGAATGAGCAGTTCTTC; CDR3 protein: CASSQTGKLAGGNEQFF
J gene: TRBJ1-5; V gene: TRBV19; D gene: NA; clone size: NA; CDR3 DNA: TGTGCCAGTCATGAACGGGGGCGCGGTCAGCCCCAGCATTTT; CDR3 protein: CASHERGRGQPQHF
J gene: TRBJ1-4; V gene: TRBV5-4; D gene: NA; clone size: NA; CDR3 DNA: TGTGCCAGCAGCTTGGGGATCTCCGAAAAACTGTTTTTT; CDR3 protein: CASSLGISEKLFF
J gene: TRBJ1-5; V gene: TRBV5-1; D gene: NA; clone size: NA; CDR3 DNA: TGCGCCAGCAGCTTACTCGGGGGCAATCAGCCCCAGCATTTT; CDR3 protein: CASSLLGGNQPQHF
J gene: TRBJ2-7; V gene: TRBV20-1; D gene: NA; clone size: NA; CDR3 DNA: TGCAGTGCTAGATACATGGGGCAGTACTTC; CDR3 protein: CSARYMGQYF
J gene: TRBJ2-7; V gene: TRBV14; D gene: NA; clone size: NA; CDR3 DNA: TGTGCCAGCAGCCAAGAGTGGGCCTCTTCTTCGGGTCGTACCTACGAGCAGTACTTC; CDR3 protein: CASSQEWASSSGRTYEQYF
J gene: TRBJ2-7; V gene: TRBV9; D gene: NA; clone size: NA; CDR3 DNA: TGTGCCAGCAGCGTAACCCAGGGTAAGGCTTACGAGCAGTACTTC; CDR3 protein: CASSVTQGKAYEQYF
J gene: TRBJ1-5; V gene: TRBV7-2; D gene: NA; clone size: NA; CDR3 DNA: TGTGCCAGCAGCTTAAACGGACCCCTTGTAAGTCAGCCCCAGCATTTT; CDR3 protein: CASSLNGPLVSQPQHF
J gene: TRBJ2-3; V gene: TRBV5-8; D gene: TRBD2; clone size: NA; CDR3 DNA: TGTGCCAGCAGCTTGGGGACTAGCGGGAAGGCAGATACGCAGTATTTT; CDR3 protein: CASSLGTSGKADTQYF
J gene: TRBJ2-7; V gene: TRBV7-8; D gene: NA; clone size: NA; CDR3 DNA: TGTGCCAGCAGCTGGGACACACTTTACGAGCAGTACTTC; CDR3 protein: CASSWDTLYEQYF
J gene: TRBJ2-3; V gene: TRBV2; D gene: TRBD2; clone size: once; CDR3 DNA: TGTGCCAGCGGGTTGACTCTAGCGGCTGGGACAGATACGCAGTATTTT; CDR3 protein: CASGLTLAAGTDTQYF
J gene: TRBJ2-3; V gene: TRBV29-1; D gene: NA; clone size: NA; CDR3 DNA: TGCAGCGTTGAAGAGCCGAGACAGAACACAGATACGCAGTATTTT; CDR3 protein: CSVEEPRQNTDTQYF
J gene: TRBJ2-3; V gene: TRBV5-4; D gene: NA; clone size: NA; CDR3 DNA: TGTGCCAGCAGCTTGGGTTCTCGGGGTAATACGCAGTATTTT; CDR3 protein: CASSLGSRGNTQYF
J gene: TRBJ2-5; V gene: TRBV2; D gene: NA; clone size: NA; CDR3 DNA: TGTGCCATGAACTCCAGGGGGGTCGCAGAGACCCAGTACTTC; CDR3 protein: CAMNSRGVAETQYF
J gene: TRBJ2-5; V gene: TRBV5-1; D gene: TRBD2; clone size: NA; CDR3 DNA: TGCGCCAGCAGCTTGGCAGCGGGGGGGCTTGAGACCCAGTACTTC; CDR3 protein: CASSLAAGGLETQYF
J gene: TRBJ2-5; V gene: TRBV29-1; D gene: NA; clone size: few; CDR3 DNA: TGCAGCGCCCGAGCCTACTCCCAAGAGACCCAGTACTTC; CDR3 protein: CSARAYSQETQYF
J gene: TRBJ2-2; V gene: TRBV14; D gene: NA; clone size: NA; CDR3 DNA: TGTGCCAGCAGCCACCGCGGATCGAACACCGGGGAGCTGTTTTTT; CDR3 protein: CASSHRGSNTGELFF
J gene: TRBJ2-1; V gene: TRBV5-1; D gene: TRBD2; clone size: NA; CDR3 DNA: TGCGCCAGCAGCTTGGAGCGGGAGGCTCAGTTCTTC; CDR3 protein: CASSLEREAQFF
J gene: TRBJ1-2; V gene: TRBV14; D gene: NA; clone size: once; CDR3 DNA: TGTGCCAGCAGCCCCGGGGGGGCGTACTATGGCTACACCTTC; CDR3 protein: CASSPGGAYYGYTF
J gene: TRBJ2-5; V gene: TRBV25-1; D gene: NA; clone size: NA; CDR3 DNA: TGTGCCAGCAGTGCGTGGGAGACAATAGGGCAAGAGACCCAGTACTTC; CDR3 protein: CASSAWETIGQETQYF
J gene: TRBJ1-6; V gene: TRBV28; D gene: NA; clone size: NA; CDR3 DNA: TGTGCCAGCAGTTTCCGGGGTGGGACCCCCCTCCACTTT; CDR3 protein: CASSFRGGTPLHF
J gene: TRBJ2-6; V gene: TRBV5-5; D gene: NA; clone size: NA; CDR3 DNA: TGTGCCAGCAGCCTCGCCTTAGGGCCCGGGGCCAACGTCCTGACTTTC; CDR3 protein: CASSLALGPGANVLTF
J gene: TRBJ2-2; V gene: TRBV10-1; D gene: TRBD1; clone size: NA; CDR3 DNA: TGCGCCAGCAGTGAGTCGGGCAAGGGGGCCGGTACCGGGGAGCTGTTTTTT; CDR3 protein: CASSESGKGAGTGELFF
J gene: TRBJ1-6; V gene: TRBV3-1/TRBV3-2; D gene: NA; clone size: NA; CDR3 DNA: TGTGCCAGCAGCCATAGTACCGTTACTTCACCCCTCCACTTT; CDR3 protein: CASSHSTVTSPLHF
J gene: TRBJ2-7; V gene: TRBV7-8; D gene: NA; clone size: NA; CDR3 DNA: TGTGCCAGCAGCCCCACCGACCGACAACAGTACTTC; CDR3 protein: CASSPTDRQQYF
J gene: TRBJ2-6; V gene: TRBV18; D gene: NA; clone size: NA; CDR3 DNA: TGTGCCAGCTCACCAACTTATAGGGACCGGTTTGGGGCCAACGTCCTGACTTTC; CDR3 protein: CASSPTYRDRFGANVLTF
J gene: TRBJ1-5; V gene: TRBV5-1; D gene: NA; clone size: NA; CDR3 DNA: TGCGCCAGCAGCTTGGACGGGGCTCAAGGGCAGCCCCAGCATTTT; CDR3 protein: CASSLDGAQGQPQHF
J gene: TRBJ1-5; V gene: TRBV7-9; D gene: TRBD1; clone size: NA; CDR3 DNA: TGTGCCAGCAGCCCCGGGACAGGGAGGAAGCCCCAGCATTTT; CDR3 protein: CASSPGTGRKPQHF